This TCR beta chain was captured by sequencing in a study of blood T cell repertoires in COVID-19. Study as a whole: Researchers got acute and convalescent COVID-19 samples from the United States, Italy and Spain. Sample material is recorded as cDNA or gDNA derived from T cells, B-cell-depleted T cells, or PBMCs.

This clone was seen just once. In the source study's methods: Amplification from reference gene primers served as the basis for estimated nucleated cell counts. TCRdb's copy holds only in-frame clones and misses some; the assay was immunoSEQ multiplex PCR. The V and J calls and clone size were taken over from that table, and D and trimming were inferred from the DNA. Here the sample spans around 200,000 clones, around 80% being singletons. The CDR3 is 12 amino acids. Germline V gene sequence: CDR1 SQVTM, CDR2 ANQGSEA. Trimming stripped 4 bases from V and 5 bases from J, with 11 bases between. This receptor was identified in a woman in her forties or fifties with acute or convalescent COVID-19. This chain joins TRBV29-1 and TRBJ1-1; D not certain. The source material was peripheral blood. CDR3 in amino acids: CSVGWTGTEAFF. The DNA of the CDR3 is TGCAGCGTTGGGTGGACGGGGACTGAAGCTTTCTTT.